One sample yielded the 22 T cell receptor beta chains listed below, sequenced in a study of cytomegalovirus exposure and HLA in healthy donors. In the PCR, 60 Vbeta and 13 Jbeta primers were used. Clones were sequenced by immunoSEQ multiplex PCR, and TCRdb holds only the in-frame ones, with some missing. Among roughly 110,000 clones, about two thirds were seen once, and the ten largest hold over 2.5%. Sequenced sample: PBMCs. These receptors all stem from a female donor in good health and CMV-seronegative.

This chain connects TRBV28 to TRBJ1-2, with TRBD1 matching 7 bases. There are 14 residues in the CDR3. The J segment lost 6 bases and the V segment lost 5 bases, leaving 9 bases of the junction unmatched. Germline assignment: CDR1 MDHEN and CDR2 SYDVKM. This CDR3 is CASSAEDRSHGYTF. As DNA, the CDR3 is TGTGCCAGCAGTGCGGAGGACAGGTCCCATGGCTACACCTTC.

The J gene is TRBJ2-7, the V gene TRBV5-1; TRBD2 aligns across 10 bases. CDR1 is SGHRS and CDR2 is YFSETQ in the germline V gene. Trimming removed 7 bases from V and 4 bases from J; junction bases left unmatched: 8. There are 14 residues in the CDR3. The CDR3 here is CASSHLTSGYEQYF. The CDR3 DNA reads as TGCGCCAGCTCCCATTTGACTAGCGGGTACGAGCAGTACTTC.

The CDR3 DNA reads TGTGCCAGCAGCTCAAGCGCGGGTTCACCCGGGGAGCTGTTTTTT. It specifies CASSSSAGSPGELFF. The chain employs TRBV7-6 and TRBJ2-2; D is perhaps TRBD2 (5 bases). This CDR3 has 15 amino acids. V was trimmed by 4 bases and J by 6 bases, leaving 15 bases between them. Germline-derived CDR1 and CDR2 are SGHVS and FNYEAQ.

The chain couples TRBV27 to TRBJ2-4, with 10 bases aligning to TRBD1. Germline CDR1 reads MNHEY; CDR2 reads SMNVEV (reference sequence). Trimming at V came to 6 bases and at J to 10 bases, leaving 6 bases not matched to a gene. CDR3 length: 13 amino acids. This CDR3 is CASRGTGVRIQYF. In nucleotides, the CDR3 is TGTGCCAGCAGGGGGACAGGGGTTAGGATTCAGTACTTC.

The chain carries TRBV15 and TRBJ2-7; possibly TRBD2 for D (5 bases). The V end lost 4 bases, the J end lost 3 bases, and 13 bases lay between the germline ends. Germline lookup yields CDR1 LNHNV and CDR2 YYDKDF (reference sequence). The CDR3 covers 14 residues. CDR3 coding DNA: TGTGCCACCAGCACCTTCGGGGTTCTCTACGAGCAGTACTTC. It encodes CATSTFGVLYEQYF. Full variable domain (remainder filled in from reference TRBV15 and TRBJ2-7): DAMVIQNPRYQVTQFGKPVTLSCSQTLNHNVMYWYQQKSSQAPKLLFHYYDKDFNNEADTPDNFQSRRPNTSFCFLDIRSPGLGDTAMYLCATSTFGVLYEQYFGPGTRLTVT.

The V call is TRBV7-2, the J call TRBJ1-1; TRBD1 matches 10 bases. V dropped 5 bases and J dropped 4; count of bases not matched to a gene: 10. There are 16 residues in the CDR3. The germline V gene has CDR1 SGHTA and CDR2 FQGNSA. The CDR3: CASSATGTGASTEAFF. The CDR3 DNA reads TGTGCCAGCAGCGCAACCGGGACAGGGGCTTCCACTGAAGCTTTCTTT.

The chain couples TRBV4-1 to TRBJ1-4; 7 bases match TRBD1. Trimming at V came to 4 bases and at J to 7 bases, leaving 6 bases not matched to a gene. The CDR3 runs to 14 residues. CDR1 is MGHRA and CDR2 is YSYEKL in the germline V gene. The CDR3 loop reads CASSRRQGGEKLFF. The CDR3 DNA reads as TGCGCCAGCAGCCGAAGACAGGGAGGTGAAAAACTGTTTTTT.

The V call is TRBV29-1, the J call TRBJ1-2; 9 nucleotides match TRBD1. Trimming took 7 bases from V and 5 from J; bases not matched to a gene: 11. CDR1 and CDR2 from the germline V gene are SQVTM and ANQGSEA. This CDR3 is built from 14 residues. The CDR3 region is CSGTGDSYPYGYTF. The DNA of the CDR3 is TGCAGCGGGACAGGGGATTCTTACCCGTATGGCTACACCTTC. The variable domain in full, completed from reference TRBV29-1 and TRBJ1-2, reads SAVISQKPSRDICQRGTSLTIQCQVDSQVTMMFWYRQQPGQSLTLIATANQGSEATYESGFVIDKFPISRPNLTFSTLTVSNMSPEDSSIYLCSGTGDSYPYGYTFGSGTRLTVV.

V is TRBV6-1 and J is TRBJ1-5; D possibly corresponds to TRBD1 (5 bases). Germline values: CDR1 MNHNS, CDR2 SASEGT. V was cut by 4 bases and J by 1 base, with 11 bases left in between. The CDR3 runs 15 residues. The CDR3 DNA reads TGTGCCAGCAGTGTAGGGGTCAGGAGCAATCAGCCCCAGCATTTT. Amino acid sequence: CASSVGVRSNQPQHF.

This clone was counted between two and nine times. The chain joins TRBV6-4 to TRBJ2-1; a weak D match, TRBD1 (6 bases). CDR3 size: 14 residues. Trimming removed 4 bases at V and 5 bases at J, with 12 bases between. Germline-derived CDR1 and CDR2 are MRHNA and SNTAGT. The CDR3 DNA is TGTGCCAGCAGTGCCGACAGGTACAACAATGAGCAGTTCTTC. Its protein is CASSADRYNNEQFF.

This clone was observed a few times. The chain is built from TRBV7-9 and TRBJ1-3, with D uncertain. The germline gives CDR1 SEHNR, CDR2 FQNEAQ (reference sequence). Trimming removed 3 bases from V and 4 bases from J, with 10 bases in between. This CDR3 is built from 14 residues. CDR3 coding DNA: TGTGCCAGCAGCTTCCGGGAATCCGGAAACACCATATATTTT. Protein product: CASSFRESGNTIYF.

The chain couples TRBV14 to TRBJ2-3, with 8 bases lining up with TRBD2. Per germline, CDR1 SGHDN and CDR2 FVKESK. This CDR3 has 16 amino acids. Trimming cost V 0 bases and J 5 bases; bases outside gene matches: 7. The CDR3 DNA follows: TGTGCCAGCAGCCAAGATCGTGGCGGGAGGCTAGATACGCAGTATTTT. It encodes CASSQDRGGRLDTQYF. Filled out from reference TRBV14 and TRBJ2-3, the complete variable domain reads EAGVTQFPSHSVIEKGQTVTLRCDPISGHDNLYWYRRVMGKEIKFLLHFVKESKQDESGMPNNRFLAERTGGTYSTLKVQPAELEDSGVYFCASSQDRGGRLDTQYFGPGTRLTVL.

The rearrangement uses TRBV18 and TRBJ2-3; D call uncertain. V was shortened by 5 bases and J by 5 bases, with 5 bases between the two germline ends. The CDR3 runs to 11 residues. Germline V gene data show CDR1 as KGHSH and CDR2 as LQKENI. CDR3 sequence (DNA): TGTGCCAGCTCATCTAAAGATACGCAGTATTTT. Translated, it gives CASSSKDTQYF.

The rearrangement links TRBV11-2 to TRBJ2-1, with a tentative D call TRBD2 (6 bases). The V end was cut by 5 bases, the J end by 7 bases, with 12 bases between. The CDR3 runs 13 residues. Per germline, CDR1 SGHAT and CDR2 FQNNGV. The CDR3 here is CASSRELYNEQFF. The CDR3 nucleotides are TGTGCCAGCAGCCGGGAGTTGTATAATGAGCAGTTCTTC. Drawing the rest from reference TRBV11-2 and TRBJ2-1, the complete variable domain is EAGVAQSPRYKIIEKRQSVAFWCNPISGHATLYWYQQILGQGPKLLIQFQNNGVVDDSQLPKDRFSAERLKGVDSTLKIQPAKLEDSAVYLCASSRELYNEQFFGPGTRLTVL.

The rearrangement links TRBV13 to TRBJ2-1; 7 nucleotides line up with TRBD2. The CDR3 covers 19 residues. Germline V lookup: CDR1 PRHDT, CDR2 FYEKMQ (reference sequence). V was clipped by 1 base and J by 0 bases; unmatched bases: 12. This CDR3 reads CASSLEGSGLPSSYNEQFF. The CDR3 coding sequence is TGTGCCAGCAGCTTAGAGGGTAGCGGGCTCCCGAGCTCCTACAATGAGCAGTTCTTC.

The chain employs TRBV7-9 and TRBJ2-1; 14 bases align to TRBD2. CDR3 length: 17 amino acids. Germline CDR1 and CDR2: SEHNR and FQNEAQ (reference sequence). V lost 5 bases, J lost 8 bases, and 11 bases stayed unmatched. The CDR3 DNA is TGTGCCAGCAGCCCCCCCCGCGGGACTAGCGGGAGTCATGAGCAGTTCTTC. Translating it yields CASSPPRGTSGSHEQFF.

V usage is TRBV5-1 and J usage is TRBJ2-1; weak D call: TRBD2 (6 bases). Germline loops: CDR1 SGHRS, CDR2 YFSETQ. V was pared by 4 bases and J by 5 bases, with 13 bases between. There are 14 residues in the CDR3. CDR3 bases: TGCGCCAGCAGCCCGGGAGACACTCACAATGAGCAGTTCTTC. Its protein is CASSPGDTHNEQFF.

CDR3 DNA: TGTGCCAGCAGCTTAGATCCCGCTAGTGATGAGCAGTTCTTC. As protein: CASSLDPASDEQFF. The chain employs TRBV11-2 and TRBJ2-1; D ambiguous. V was clipped by 0 bases and J by 8 bases, with 11 bases between them. From germline, CDR1 is SGHAT and CDR2 FQNNGV. The CDR3 consists of 14 residues. The variable domain in full, with the rest retrieved from reference TRBV11-2 and TRBJ2-1, is EAGVAQSPRYKIIEKRQSVAFWCNPISGHATLYWYQQILGQGPKLLIQFQNNGVVDDSQLPKDRFSAERLKGVDSTLKIQPAKLEDSAVYLCASSLDPASDEQFFGPGTRLTVL.

The V call is TRBV6-1, the J call TRBJ2-1, with no clear D. Looked up from germline, CDR1 is MNHNS and CDR2 is SASEGT. The V end was cut by 2 bases, the J end by 7 bases, with 6 bases between. This CDR3 is built from 12 residues. The CDR3 sequence: CASSEFSNEQFF. The CDR3 nucleotides read TGTGCCAGCAGTGAATTCTCGAATGAGCAGTTCTTC.

The rearrangement links TRBV7-9 to TRBJ2-1; TRBD2 matches at 8 bases. V shed 5 bases and J 5 bases; nucleotides not matched to a gene: 11. The CDR3 has 16 residues. Germline CDR1 is SEHNR and CDR2 is FQNEAQ (reference sequence). The CDR3 bases are TGTGCCAGCAGCACCCGGGGTAGCGGGGTCCACAATGAGCAGTTCTTC. This translates into CASSTRGSGVHNEQFF. Based on the CDR3 plus reference TRBV7-9 and TRBJ2-1, the full variable domain is DTGVSQNPRHKITKRGQNVTFRCDPISEHNRLYWYRQTLGQGPEFLTYFQNEAQLEKSRLLSDRFSAERPKGSFSTLEIQRTEQGDSAMYLCASSTRGSGVHNEQFFGPGTRLTVL.

The chain joins TRBV15 to TRBJ2-7; 11 nucleotides align to TRBD1. Per germline, CDR1 LNHNV and CDR2 YYDKDF (reference sequence). The CDR3 totals 15 residues. V shed 1 base and J 3 bases; nucleotides not matched to a gene: 2. The CDR3 here is CATSRGGQGVYEQYF. CDR3 DNA: TGTGCCACCAGCAGAGGGGGACAGGGGGTCTACGAGCAGTACTTC.

This sequence joins TRBV28 and TRBJ2-7; 9 bases align to TRBD2. V gave up 8 bases and J gave up 3 bases; unmatched junction bases: 14. The CDR3 contains 16 residues. Germline CDR1 MDHEN, CDR2 SYDVKM. The CDR3 loop reads CASSSGRLNLFYEQYF. The CDR3 DNA is TGTGCCAGCTCGAGCGGGAGGCTCAACCTGTTCTACGAGCAGTACTTC.